This T cell receptor (beta chain) is from a study of blood T cells in healthy people across ages (dated by TCRdb to between 2014 and 2016). Concerning the study at large: In model experiments, roughly one uniquely barcoded TCR beta cDNA molecule per two T cells was captured by template switching. Four age groups were formed from the donors: young (average around 15 years), middle-aged (around 41), aged (over 55) and long-lived (about 75). Donors of different ages were randomly distributed across sequencing lanes to avoid experimental bias. Two additional independent replicas of 1 million unique cDNA reads from the same blood draw were analyzed for two donors (one aged 18 to 29 and one aged 80 or older). Using deep sequencing normalized with unique cDNA molecular identifiers, the study measured how TCR beta repertoire diversity changes with age. Results and caveats for the whole study, not just this receptor: Donor CMV infection status was unknown, potentially confounding age-related changes in expanded clonotypes. Observed TCR beta diversity per million T cells fell roughly linearly with age, and a significant reduction was already apparent by age roughly 40. Estimates of total diversity based on one million sequenced T cells were regarded as lower bounds and as underestimates. Compared with the aged group, more naive CD4+ T cells, fewer expanded clones and increased TCR diversity were shown by the long-lived group, suggesting age selection. Since profiling was done on bulk unsorted PBMCs, naive and antigen-experienced compartments could not be conclusively compared. Observed TCR beta diversity correlated strongly with the percentage of naive T cells measured by flow cytometry.

This clonotype was picked up a small number of times. Its cognate antigen has yet to be identified. No base qualities exist here, and no much larger clone lies one base off it. The receptor library was made with 5' RACE. Sequencing was performed on an Illumina HiSeq 2500. A second PCR of about 7 to 12 cycles was run with a J-beta primer mix and a sample-barcoded 5' primer. A unique molecular identifier was introduced onto each TCR beta cDNA molecule by a template-switch 5' adaptor carrying 12 random nucleotides. At least 2.5 million CDR3-containing paired-end reads were obtained from each sample. First-strand cDNA was synthesized from all RNA with the Mint cDNA synthesis kit, primed by a TRBC-specific oligonucleotide. After uracil-DNA glycosylase treatment, a first 18-cycle PCR used universal primers M1SS and BC2_uni_R on all cDNA. As for the original processing: For normalization, 1 million high-quality reads, each with a distinct molecular identifier, were randomly selected from each sample. Instead of being binned into consensus sequences, reads that shared molecular identifiers were thrown out. MiTCR, with a Q25 quality threshold and the strictest error-elimination algorithm, was used for CDR3 identification, clonotype clustering and error correction. A nonparametric unseen species model using Euler transformation provided a lower-bound estimate of total TCR beta diversity. TCRdb passed the public sequencing reads through fastp at Q25 and MiXCR, retaining productive beta sequences. Identical CDR3 proteins give one entry, which carries the most common genes and DNA. The V and J calls come from TCRdb's annotation, not from the publication. This sample lists roughly 730,000 distinct CDR3 sequences; more than 50% were detected once. Under 30% of the sample rests with the top ten.

V gives up 2 bases and J gives up 2 bases, and the segment between their germline ends measures 7 bases. Taken from cysteine to phenylalanine, the CDR3 has 14 residues. Only the CDR3 portion is preserved as DNA: 42 bases, with reading frame beginning at the first base. CDR1 and CDR2 are read off the germline V gene as KGHSH and LQKENI. Systemically healthy Caucasian individuals from Russia, 35 to 40 in total and aged about 6 to 100 years, were included as donors. Each donor gave ten milliliters of peripheral blood, collected into EDTA-treated Vacutainer tubes. PBMCs were isolated by Ficoll-Paque density-gradient centrifugation, with at least 6 million obtained per sample. Total RNA, at least 5.5 micrograms per sample, was extracted from PBMCs with Trizol reagent. Naive CD45RAhigh/CD27high T cell percentages were measured by flow cytometry on a PBMC aliquot from every donor.

The sequencing sample was made of blood. The TCR originated in a middle-aged man in good health. Here the chain combines TRBV18 and TRBJ1-5; TRBD1 is a possible D gene, resting on 5 matching bases. The nucleotide sequence is TGTGCCAGCTCACCAGGGGACGGCAATCAGCCCCAGCATTTT. The encoded protein is CASSPGDGNQPQHF.